A selection of T cell receptor beta chains follows, all from one sample in a study of regulatory dendritic cells for organ transplantation. The assay was immunoSEQ multiplex PCR, and TCRdb's table has in-frame clones only and misses some. The data show 35,000 to 40,000 clones, 90% to 95% seen once. The material sequenced was naive CD8+ T cells from blood. The receptors derive from a human donor in good health. The CDR3 runs from the conserved cysteine through the conserved F or W. Each record gives: CDR3 length, J gene, V gene, clone size, D gene, CDR3 protein, CDR3 DNA. A D gene is named only where the DNA matches it firmly. Not every row has a clone size; where given, it reads once, few, many or a size class.

length: 17; J: TRBJ1-1; V: TRBV27; size: NA; D: TRBD1; CDR3: CASSLGAGGALSTEAFF; DNA: TGTGCCAGCAGTTTAGGGGCAGGGGGCGCTCTTTCAACTGAAGCTTTCTTT
length: 15; J: TRBJ1-5; V: TRBV4-1; size: once; D: NA; CDR3: CASRPTGPSNQPQHF; DNA: TGCGCCAGCAGACCTACAGGGCCCTCCAATCAGCCCCAGCATTTT
length: 13; J: TRBJ2-2; V: TRBV27; size: NA; D: NA; CDR3: CASSLFRAGELFF; DNA: TGTGCCAGCAGTTTATTCCGGGCCGGGGAGCTGTTTTTT
length: 22; J: TRBJ2-3; V: TRBV21-1; size: once; D: NA; CDR3: CASSKSLGKSGLRRPSTDTQYF; DNA: TGTGCCAGCAGCAAGTCCCTGGGTAAATCGGGGCTCCGGCGGCCCAGCACAGATACGCAGTATTTT
length: 14; J: TRBJ2-7; V: TRBV28; size: NA; D: TRBD2; CDR3: CASTQAGSSYEQYF; DNA: TGTGCCAGCACCCAAGCGGGAAGCTCCTACGAGCAGTACTTC
length: 15; J: TRBJ2-1; V: TRBV10-3; size: NA; D: NA; CDR3: CAISAGADSYNEQFF; DNA: TGTGCCATCAGTGCTGGGGCGGATTCCTACAATGAGCAGTTCTTC
length: 14; J: TRBJ2-5; V: TRBV5-1; size: NA; D: NA; CDR3: CASSLAIGVETQYF; DNA: TGCGCCAGCAGCTTGGCCATAGGGGTGGAGACCCAGTACTTC
length: 11; J: TRBJ1-2; V: TRBV9; size: NA; D: TRBD1; CDR3: CASRDRDGYTF; DNA: TGTGCCAGCAGGGACAGGGATGGCTACACCTTC
length: 15; J: TRBJ1-1; V: TRBV21-1; size: once; D: NA; CDR3: CATRTATLLYTEAFF; DNA: TGTGCCACCCGGACAGCCACGTTGTTGTACACTGAAGCTTTCTTT
length: 17; J: TRBJ1-2; V: TRBV19; size: NA; D: NA; CDR3: CASSIQGAPKDSYGYTF; DNA: TGTGCCAGTAGTATCCAAGGGGCTCCGAAAGACTCCTATGGCTACACCTTC
length: 15; J: TRBJ1-2; V: TRBV6-6; size: NA; D: NA; CDR3: CASNVKGPLLDGYTF; DNA: TGTGCCAGCAATGTAAAGGGTCCGCTCCTGGATGGCTACACCTTC
length: 16; J: TRBJ1-2; V: TRBV28; size: NA; D: NA; CDR3: CASSLALGLANYGYTF; DNA: TGTGCCAGCAGTTTAGCCTTGGGCCTAGCTAACTATGGCTACACCTTC
length: 13; J: TRBJ2-7; V: TRBV6-5; size: NA; D: TRBD2; CDR3: CASSSGGTYEQYF; DNA: TGTGCCAGCAGTAGCGGGGGGACCTACGAGCAGTACTTC
length: 15; J: TRBJ1-2; V: TRBV9; size: NA; D: TRBD1; CDR3: CASSLRPGTAYGYTF; DNA: TGTGCCAGCAGCCTCCGTCCCGGGACAGCGTATGGCTACACCTTC
length: 13; J: TRBJ1-1; V: TRBV27; size: NA; D: NA; CDR3: CASSLSRTTEAFF; DNA: TGTGCCAGCAGTTTGAGTCGGACCACTGAAGCTTTCTTT
length: 13; J: TRBJ2-7; V: TRBV27; size: NA; D: NA; CDR3: CASSWGGAYEQYF; DNA: TGTGCCAGCAGTTGGGGTGGGGCTTACGAGCAGTACTTC
length: 14; J: TRBJ1-1; V: TRBV6-5; size: NA; D: NA; CDR3: CASSYSGLDAEAFF; DNA: TGTGCCAGCAGTTACTCAGGGCTAGACGCTGAAGCTTTCTTT
length: 17; J: TRBJ1-2; V: TRBV5-8; size: NA; D: TRBD1; CDR3: CASRQGQGEATNYGYTF; DNA: TGTGCCAGCAGGCAGGGACAGGGGGAGGCCACTAACTATGGCTACACCTTC
length: 16; J: TRBJ2-1; V: TRBV9; size: NA; D: NA; CDR3: CASSPQRGVSYNEQFF; DNA: TGTGCCAGCAGCCCCCAGAGGGGGGTTTCCTACAATGAGCAGTTCTTC
length: 14; J: TRBJ2-1; V: TRBV7-3; size: NA; D: TRBD1; CDR3: CASSPRDREGEQFF; DNA: TGTGCCAGCAGCCCCCGGGACAGGGAGGGTGAGCAGTTCTTC
length: 14; J: TRBJ2-7; V: TRBV10-3; size: NA; D: TRBD1; CDR3: CAIGDRALDYEQYF; DNA: TGTGCCATCGGGGACAGGGCTCTAGACTACGAGCAGTACTTC
length: 14; J: TRBJ1-1; V: TRBV10-3; size: NA; D: NA; CDR3: CAISESISPGWAFF; DNA: TGTGCCATCAGTGAGTCGATTAGTCCCGGGTGGGCTTTCTTT
length: 12; J: TRBJ2-5; V: TRBV2; size: NA; D: TRBD2; CDR3: CASLAGGETQYF; DNA: TGTGCCAGCCTGGCGGGAGGTGAGACCCAGTACTTC
length: 14; J: TRBJ1-2; V: TRBV27; size: NA; D: NA; CDR3: CASRLNVGSDGYTF; DNA: TGTGCCAGCAGACTCAACGTGGGATCGGATGGCTACACCTTC
length: 15; J: TRBJ2-1; V: TRBV19; size: NA; D: NA; CDR3: CASSIMAGPYNEQFF; DNA: TGTGCCAGTAGTATAATGGCGGGCCCCTACAATGAGCAGTTCTTC
length: 14; J: TRBJ2-5; V: TRBV27; size: NA; D: NA; CDR3: CASTQAPGVETQYF; DNA: TGTGCCAGCACCCAAGCCCCGGGGGTGGAGACCCAGTACTTC
length: 13; J: TRBJ2-7; V: TRBV30; size: NA; D: NA; CDR3: CAWSYDFSYEQYF; DNA: TGTGCCTGGAGTTATGACTTCTCCTACGAGCAGTACTTC
length: 14; J: TRBJ1-2; V: TRBV28; size: NA; D: NA; CDR3: CASSLKNRAYGYTF; DNA: TGTGCCAGCAGTTTAAAAAACAGGGCCTATGGCTACACCTTC
length: 12; J: TRBJ2-7; V: TRBV29-1; size: NA; D: NA; CDR3: CSVDRDGNEQYF; DNA: TGCAGCGTTGACCGGGATGGCAACGAGCAGTACTTC
length: 13; J: TRBJ2-7; V: TRBV7-9; size: NA; D: NA; CDR3: CASSSPGTYEQYF; DNA: TGTGCCAGCAGCTCCCCGGGTACCTACGAGCAGTACTTC
length: 15; J: TRBJ2-5; V: TRBV9; size: NA; D: TRBD2; CDR3: CASSGSGGALETQYF; DNA: TGTGCCAGCAGCGGTAGCGGGGGGGCCTTGGAGACCCAGTACTTC
length: 23; J: TRBJ1-1; V: TRBV4-2; size: NA; D: TRBD1; CDR3: CASSQESSRQGVMVSSMNTEAFF; DNA: TGTGCCAGCAGCCAAGAGTCCTCTCGGCAGGGGGTAATGGTGAGCTCCATGAACACTGAAGCTTTCTTT
length: 16; J: TRBJ1-1; V: TRBV4-3; size: NA; D: NA; CDR3: CASSQDEQGVGGEAFF; DNA: TGCGCCAGCAGCCAAGATGAACAGGGAGTGGGGGGTGAAGCTTTCTTT
length: 15; J: TRBJ1-5; V: TRBV27; size: NA; D: TRBD1; CDR3: CASSFGTGSHQPQHF; DNA: TGTGCCAGCAGTTTTGGGACAGGCTCCCATCAGCCCCAGCATTTT
length: 13; J: TRBJ1-2; V: TRBV6-5; size: NA; D: NA; CDR3: CASSSGQLFGYTF; DNA: TGTGCCAGCAGTTCAGGGCAGTTGTTCGGCTACACCTTC
length: 13; J: TRBJ2-1; V: TRBV27; size: NA; D: NA; CDR3: CASSLTVNNEQFF; DNA: TGTGCCAGCAGTTTGACTGTTAACAATGAGCAGTTCTTC
length: 15; J: TRBJ2-1; V: TRBV11-3; size: NA; D: TRBD2; CDR3: CASSVSGRDTISQFF; DNA: TGTGCCAGCAGCGTTAGCGGGAGGGATACAATATCGCAGTTCTTC
length: 10; J: TRBJ2-7; V: TRBV20-1; size: NA; D: NA; CDR3: CSARELEQYF; DNA: TGCAGTGCTAGAGAACTCGAGCAGTACTTC
length: 13; J: TRBJ1-6; V: TRBV30; size: NA; D: NA; CDR3: CAWSPTGVSPLHF; DNA: TGTGCCTGGAGTCCAACCGGGGTTTCACCCCTCCACTTT
length: 13; J: TRBJ1-4; V: TRBV15; size: NA; D: NA; CDR3: CATSIPQYEKLFF; DNA: TGTGCCACCAGCATCCCCCAGTATGAAAAACTGTTTTTT
length: 17; J: TRBJ2-1; V: TRBV28; size: NA; D: TRBD2; CDR3: CASSLGMGGERGHEQFF; DNA: TGTGCCAGCAGTTTAGGTATGGGCGGCGAGCGGGGGCATGAGCAGTTCTTC
length: 16; J: TRBJ1-2; V: TRBV19; size: few; D: TRBD1; CDR3: CASSPWTGQTENGYTF; DNA: TGTGCCAGTAGTCCATGGACAGGGCAGACAGAAAATGGCTACACCTTC
length: 15; J: TRBJ1-3; V: TRBV4-1; size: few; D: TRBD1; CDR3: CASSQQGAPGNTIYF; DNA: TGCGCCAGCAGCCAACAGGGGGCGCCAGGAAACACCATATATTTT
length: 14; J: TRBJ2-7; V: TRBV28; size: NA; D: NA; CDR3: CASRPTSSSYEQYF; DNA: TGTGCCAGCAGACCCACTAGCTCAAGCTACGAGCAGTACTTC